This T cell receptor beta chain is from a study of OX40 agonist ivuxolimab in advanced cancers. Across the whole study: Patients in the trial were receiving intravenous ivuxolimab every 2 weeks, at doses of 0.01 to 10 mg/kg.

The ends were cut back, 6 bases at V and 6 bases at J, with 17 bases in the middle. This CDR3 contains 14 residues. Germline CDR1 is MNHEY and CDR2 is SVGAGI. The assay was immunoSEQ multiplex PCR, and TCRdb's table has in-frame clones only and misses some. The data contain about 57,000 clones, about 83% of them seen just once; the ten biggest clones take up 4% to 5%. This material consisted of CD4+ or CD8+ T cells sorted from blood, taken in a trial of the OX40 agonist ivuxolimab. The chain links TRBV6-5 to TRBJ1-2; tentatively, D is TRBD1 (6 bases). This receptor was obtained from an adult with an advanced solid tumor such as melanoma, head and neck, liver or kidney cancer. The CDR3 DNA sequence: TGTGCCAGCAGCCCATACACAGGGTCTCATGGCTACACCTTC. Encoded protein: CASSPYTGSHGYTF.